The rows below give T cell receptor beta chains drawn from one sample of a study of regulatory T cells. The protocol was immunoSEQ multiplex PCR, while the TCRdb copy is restricted to in-frame clones and leaves out a portion. The top ten hold approximately 30% of the sample, which has roughly 15,000 clones, more than 85% seen once. The material sequenced was CD8+ T cells sorted from blood. The receptors shown here come from a person between 18 and 35 years old with CD3G deficiency. Both conserved end residues are part of each CDR3. The D gene is left open where the match is weak. Expanded clones are given a class, and other clones once, few, many or no size at all.

clone_size: .; j_call: TRBJ1-2; v_call: TRBV9; cdr3_length: 16; d_call: TRBD1; cdr3_aa: CASSDTGTGGIYGYTF; cdr3_nt: TGTGCCAGCAGCGACACCGGGACAGGGGGGATCTATGGCTACACCTTC
clone_size: .; j_call: TRBJ1-1; v_call: TRBV7-9; cdr3_length: 13; d_call: .; cdr3_aa: CASSPPRGAEAFF; cdr3_nt: TGTGCCAGCAGCCCCCCACGGGGAGCTGAAGCTTTCTTT
clone_size: .; j_call: TRBJ1-2; v_call: TRBV4-1; cdr3_length: 12; d_call: .; cdr3_aa: CASSQDPYGYTF; cdr3_nt: TGCGCCAGCAGCCAAGATCCCTATGGCTACACCTTC
clone_size: .; j_call: TRBJ2-7; v_call: TRBV28; cdr3_length: 18; d_call: .; cdr3_aa: CASSSSMGQGRQTYEQYF; cdr3_nt: TGTGCCAGCAGTTCCTCAATGGGTCAGGGTAGACAGACCTACGAGCAGTACTTC
clone_size: .; j_call: TRBJ2-7; v_call: TRBV11-2; cdr3_length: 16; d_call: TRBD1; cdr3_aa: CASGTYRGRLSYEQYF; cdr3_nt: TGTGCCAGCGGTACTTACAGGGGGCGCTTGTCCTACGAGCAGTACTTC
clone_size: .; j_call: TRBJ2-1; v_call: TRBV7-9; cdr3_length: 16; d_call: .; cdr3_aa: CASSLDGRGYENEQFF; cdr3_nt: TGTGCCAGCAGCTTAGATGGTAGGGGTTATGAGAATGAGCAGTTCTTC
clone_size: .; j_call: TRBJ2-3; v_call: TRBV2; cdr3_length: 13; d_call: .; cdr3_aa: CASSGSTVDTQYF; cdr3_nt: TGTGCCAGCAGTGGGTCGACAGTAGATACGCAGTATTTT
clone_size: .; j_call: TRBJ1-2; v_call: TRBV4-3; cdr3_length: 16; d_call: TRBD1; cdr3_aa: CASSQHTGDGLRGYTF; cdr3_nt: TGCGCCAGCAGCCAGCATACAGGGGACGGACTACGGGGCTACACCTTC
clone_size: .; j_call: TRBJ2-1; v_call: TRBV10-1; cdr3_length: 12; d_call: .; cdr3_aa: CASSESGAKQFF; cdr3_nt: TGCGCCAGCAGTGAGTCTGGGGCAAAGCAGTTCTTC
clone_size: .; j_call: TRBJ2-7; v_call: TRBV4-3; cdr3_length: 14; d_call: .; cdr3_aa: CASSLFDRPYEQYF; cdr3_nt: TGCGCCAGCAGCCTGTTCGACAGACCCTACGAGCAGTACTTC
clone_size: .; j_call: TRBJ2-1; v_call: TRBV29-1; cdr3_length: 14; d_call: .; cdr3_aa: CSVEEGEAGSEQFF; cdr3_nt: TGCAGCGTTGAAGAGGGAGAAGCGGGCAGTGAGCAGTTCTTC
clone_size: .; j_call: TRBJ2-4; v_call: TRBV28; cdr3_length: 16; d_call: TRBD1; cdr3_aa: CASSSGTELAKNIQYF; cdr3_nt: TGTGCCAGCAGTTCCGGGACAGAACTAGCCAAAAACATTCAGTACTTC
clone_size: .; j_call: TRBJ2-2; v_call: TRBV19; cdr3_length: 15; d_call: .; cdr3_aa: CASSHPFRGTGELFF; cdr3_nt: TGTGCCAGTAGCCACCCATTTAGGGGCACCGGGGAGCTGTTTTTT
clone_size: .; j_call: TRBJ1-3; v_call: TRBV18; cdr3_length: 9; d_call: .; cdr3_aa: CASSPGEDF; cdr3_nt: TGTGCCAGCTCCCCGGGGGAGGATTTT
clone_size: .; j_call: TRBJ2-3; v_call: TRBV4-1; cdr3_length: 12; d_call: .; cdr3_aa: CASSQDLDTQYF; cdr3_nt: TGCGCCAGCAGCCAAGATTTAGATACGCAGTATTTT
clone_size: once; j_call: TRBJ2-7; v_call: TRBV19; cdr3_length: 12; d_call: .; cdr3_aa: CASSRDPYEQYF; cdr3_nt: TGTGCCAGTAGTAGGGACCCCTACGAGCAGTACTTC
clone_size: once; j_call: TRBJ2-7; v_call: TRBV5-6; cdr3_length: 16; d_call: TRBD2; cdr3_aa: CASTPGPGGGSYEQYF; cdr3_nt: TGTGCCAGCACCCCCGGTCCAGGCGGGGGCTCCTACGAGCAGTACTTC
clone_size: .; j_call: TRBJ1-2; v_call: TRBV27; cdr3_length: 14; d_call: .; cdr3_aa: CASSLSGSFHGYTF; cdr3_nt: TGTGCCAGCAGTTTATCAGGCAGCTTCCATGGCTACACCTTC
clone_size: .; j_call: TRBJ2-7; v_call: TRBV29-1; cdr3_length: 12; d_call: .; cdr3_aa: CSVEDSPFEQYF; cdr3_nt: TGCAGCGTTGAGGACAGCCCATTTGAGCAGTACTTC
clone_size: .; j_call: TRBJ1-1; v_call: TRBV9; cdr3_length: 17; d_call: TRBD1; cdr3_aa: CASSSATGGFGDTEAFF; cdr3_nt: TGTGCCAGCAGCTCTGCCACAGGGGGCTTCGGGGACACTGAAGCTTTCTTT
clone_size: .; j_call: TRBJ1-6; v_call: TRBV28; cdr3_length: 14; d_call: .; cdr3_aa: CASSQPGTYSPLHF; cdr3_nt: TGTGCCAGCAGCCAACCCGGGACATATTCACCCCTCCACTTT
clone_size: .; j_call: TRBJ2-7; v_call: TRBV2; cdr3_length: 15; d_call: .; cdr3_aa: CASSEAAGIIYEQYF; cdr3_nt: TGTGCCAGCAGTGAAGCGGCAGGGATCATTTACGAGCAGTACTTC
clone_size: few; j_call: TRBJ1-1; v_call: TRBV21-1; cdr3_length: 9; d_call: .; cdr3_aa: CASTAGGDF; cdr3_nt: TGTGCCAGCACCGCAGGGGGGGATTTT
clone_size: .; j_call: TRBJ1-3; v_call: TRBV30; cdr3_length: 11; d_call: .; cdr3_aa: CALLAGNTIYF; cdr3_nt: TGTGCCCTTCTTGCTGGAAACACCATATATTTT
clone_size: .; j_call: TRBJ1-5; v_call: TRBV5-1; cdr3_length: 13; d_call: .; cdr3_aa: CASSLGDNQPQHF; cdr3_nt: TGCGCCAGCAGCTTAGGGGACAATCAGCCCCAGCATTTT
clone_size: .; j_call: TRBJ2-7; v_call: TRBV7-9; cdr3_length: 15; d_call: .; cdr3_aa: CASSLVAGQPYEQYF; cdr3_nt: TGTGCCAGCAGCTTAGTCGCAGGGCAGCCCTACGAGCAGTACTTC
clone_size: .; j_call: TRBJ2-2; v_call: TRBV5-1; cdr3_length: 17; d_call: .; cdr3_aa: CASYSRPGRINTGELFF; cdr3_nt: TGCGCCAGCTACAGCCGGCCAGGGCGAATAAACACCGGGGAGCTGTTTTTT
clone_size: .; j_call: TRBJ1-5; v_call: TRBV28; cdr3_length: 13; d_call: .; cdr3_aa: CASTDFSNQPQHF; cdr3_nt: TGTGCCAGTACCGATTTTAGCAATCAGCCCCAGCATTTT
clone_size: .; j_call: TRBJ2-1; v_call: TRBV27; cdr3_length: 15; d_call: TRBD2; cdr3_aa: CASSPTSGSPNEQFF; cdr3_nt: TGTGCCAGCAGTCCGACTAGCGGGAGCCCCAATGAGCAGTTCTTC
clone_size: .; j_call: TRBJ2-3; v_call: TRBV5-5; cdr3_length: 17; d_call: .; cdr3_aa: CASSFFRGVGHRDTQYF; cdr3_nt: TGTGCCAGCAGCTTCTTCAGGGGGGTGGGACACAGGGATACGCAGTATTTT
clone_size: .; j_call: TRBJ1-1; v_call: TRBV10-3; cdr3_length: 12; d_call: .; cdr3_aa: CAIRTMNTEAFF; cdr3_nt: TGTGCCATCAGAACTATGAACACTGAAGCTTTCTTT
clone_size: .; j_call: TRBJ1-2; v_call: TRBV7-9; cdr3_length: 17; d_call: .; cdr3_aa: CAIERGLRDSIFYGYTF; cdr3_nt: TGTGCCATAGAGAGGGGTTTGAGGGACTCCATCTTCTATGGCTACACCTTC
clone_size: .; j_call: TRBJ1-1; v_call: TRBV7-6; cdr3_length: 14; d_call: .; cdr3_aa: CASSLNGGNTEAFF; cdr3_nt: TGTGCCAGCAGCTTAAACGGGGGGAACACTGAAGCTTTCTTT
clone_size: .; j_call: TRBJ1-1; v_call: TRBV28; cdr3_length: 13; d_call: .; cdr3_aa: CASSLSGDTEAFF; cdr3_nt: TGTGCCAGCAGCCTCTCGGGAGACACTGAAGCTTTCTTT
clone_size: .; j_call: TRBJ2-7; v_call: TRBV2; cdr3_length: 13; d_call: .; cdr3_aa: CASEGGSSYEQYF; cdr3_nt: TGTGCCTCCGAGGGGGGGAGCTCCTACGAGCAGTACTTC
clone_size: .; j_call: TRBJ2-3; v_call: TRBV6-1; cdr3_length: 14; d_call: .; cdr3_aa: CASSGGGDTDTQYF; cdr3_nt: TGTGCCAGCAGTGGAGGGGGGGACACAGATACGCAGTATTTT
clone_size: .; j_call: TRBJ2-7; v_call: TRBV7-9; cdr3_length: 13; d_call: .; cdr3_aa: CASSTGTPYEQYF; cdr3_nt: TGTGCCAGCAGCACCGGGACTCCCTACGAGCAGTACTTC